The 15 T cell receptor beta chains in this list originate from one sample, sequenced in a study of T cell responses to AZD1222 COVID-19 vaccine. The method was immunoSEQ multiplex PCR; TCRdb's version includes in-frame clones alone and lacks a portion of them. Of under 150,000 clones listed, approximately 94% are singletons. Sequences were derived from peripheral blood, sampled on day 0 of AZD1222 vaccination. These receptors all come from an adult in good health.

The chain couples TRBV5-6 to TRBJ2-7; D call uncertain. With 6 bases removed from V and 3 bases from J, the gap between germline ends came to 7 bases. The CDR3 spans 11 residues. CDR1 is SGHDT and CDR2 is YYEEEE in the germline V gene. As DNA, the CDR3 is TGTGCCAGCACCTCTCACTACGAGCAGTACTTC. Translated, it gives CASTSHYEQYF.

The rearrangement links TRBV19 to TRBJ1-5; 7 bases map to TRBD1. The V and J ends lost 5 bases and 7 bases, in that order; junction bases with no gene match: 8. The CDR3 sequence is 14 residues long. Germline assignment: CDR1 LNHDA and CDR2 SQIVND (reference sequence). The CDR3 nucleotides are TGTGCCAGTAGTTTAGGGGGCGTTGGGCAGCCCCAGCATTTT. Its protein product is CASSLGGVGQPQHF. The entire variable domain, with the rest obtained from reference TRBV19 and TRBJ1-5, is as follows: DGGITQSPKYLFRKEGQNVTLSCEQNLNHDAMYWYRQDPGQGLRLIYYSQIVNDFQKGDIAEGYSVSREKKESFPLTVTSAQKNPTAFYLCASSLGGVGQPQHFGDGTRLSIL.

In its sample, this clone was seen once. The V call is TRBV29-1, the J call TRBJ2-3; D is unclear. The germline V gene has CDR1 SQVTM and CDR2 ANQGSEA. This CDR3 contains 13 residues. Deletions cut 3 bases from V and 5 bases from J, with 12 bases between. CDR3 amino acids: CSVDPLLLDTQYF. As DNA, the CDR3 is TGCAGCGTTGACCCCCTGCTGTTAGATACGCAGTATTTT.

This chain joins TRBV4-2 and TRBJ2-7; D is undetermined. This CDR3 has 13 amino acids. Germline lookup yields CDR1 LGHNA and CDR2 YNFKEQ. V lost 5 bases to trimming and J lost 0 bases, with 8 bases between them. The DNA of the CDR3 is TGTGCCAGCAGCGGTAGGTTCTCCTACGAGCAGTACTTC. Translation: CASSGRFSYEQYF.

The V and J genes are TRBV29-1 and TRBJ2-5, with D perhaps TRBD2 (7 bases). Per germline, CDR1 SQVTM and CDR2 ANQGSEA. The CDR3 sequence is 13 residues long. V dropped 6 bases and J dropped 4 bases, with 15 bases sitting between them. This CDR3 reads CSVWIGGAETQYF. CDR3 nucleotide sequence: TGCAGCGTGTGGATAGGGGGGGCAGAGACCCAGTACTTC.

The CDR3 DNA is TGTGCCAGCAGTGAAAGCGGGGGCCAGAACACCGGGGAGCTGTTTTTT. As protein: CASSESGGQNTGELFF. The genes are TRBV25-1 and TRBJ2-2; TRBD2 matches 8 bases. The J segment lost 1 base and the V segment lost 2 bases, leaving 3 bases of the junction unmatched. CDR3 length: 16 amino acids. The germline CDR1 and CDR2 sequences are MGHDK and SYGVNS. The whole variable domain, filled in from reference TRBV25-1 and TRBJ2-2, reads EADIYQTPRYLVIGTGKKITLECSQTMGHDKMYWYQQDPGMELHLIHYSYGVNSTEKGDLSSESTVSRIRTEHFPLTLESARPSHTSQYLCASSESGGQNTGELFFGEGSRLTVL.

This clone was detected only a few times. The V and J genes are TRBV7-3 and TRBJ2-7; 8 bases line up with TRBD1. This CDR3 region has 18 residues. The junction had 21 bases not matched to a gene; V was cut back by 4 bases and J by 7 bases. CDR1 SGHTA and CDR2 FQGTGA come from the germline V gene. CDR3: CASSSNPPGTGKSGEQYF. CDR3 coding DNA: TGTGCCAGCAGCTCTAACCCCCCCGGGACAGGCAAGTCTGGAGAGCAGTACTTC.

This clone was observed a single time. The chain employs TRBV3-1 (or the pseudogene TRBV3-2) and TRBJ2-5, with 11 bases fitting TRBD2. Germline V lookup: CDR1 LGHDT, CDR2 YNNKEL (reference sequence). V was clipped by 0 bases and J by 5 bases; unmatched bases: 11. The CDR3 runs to 18 residues. The CDR3 DNA follows: TGTGCCAGCAGCCAAGATATTAGCGGGGGGGCCTTATGGGAGACCCAGTACTTC. This translates into CASSQDISGGALWETQYF.

This clone showed up just a few times. The gene calls are TRBV6-6 and TRBJ2-4, with 12 bases lining up with TRBD1. Germline values: CDR1 MNHNY, CDR2 SVGAGI (reference sequence). V gave up 5 bases and J gave up 5 bases; unmatched junction bases: 4. This CDR3 is built from 15 residues. Here the CDR3 DNA reads TGTGCCAGCAGTAATTGGGACAGGGGGCAAAACATTCAGTACTTC. This encodes CASSNWDRGQNIQYF.

This chain joins TRBV5-1 and TRBJ2-2; 12 bases match TRBD1. The CDR3 spans 15 residues. Germline values: CDR1 SGHRS, CDR2 YFSETQ. The V gene end was trimmed by 6 bases and the J gene end by 5 bases; junction bases not matched to a gene: 5. CDR3 loop: CASTGTGGATGELFF. The CDR3 DNA follows: TGCGCCAGCACCGGGACAGGGGGCGCGACCGGGGAGCTGTTTTTT.

The chain joins TRBV9 to TRBJ2-7; no definite D call. V gave up 0 bases and J gave up 3 bases, with 16 bases separating them. This CDR3 has 16 residues. Germline CDR1 is SGDLS and CDR2 is YYNGEE. In DNA form, the CDR3 reads TGTGCCAGCAGCGTAGTCGGTTTGGGGAAAAACTACGAGCAGTACTTC. It specifies CASSVVGLGKNYEQYF.

This clone was counted once. The rearrangement links TRBV20-1 to TRBJ1-3, with D possibly being TRBD1 (5 bases). Germline loops: CDR1 DFQATT, CDR2 SNEGSKA (reference sequence). The CDR3 sequence is 14 residues long. The germline V and J ends were trimmed by 3 bases and 2 bases, with 11 bases remaining between them. This chain's CDR3 is CSASSAGPGNTIYF. CDR3 in DNA: TGCAGTGCTAGTTCGGCGGGGCCTGGAAACACCATATATTTT.

CDR3 in amino acids: CASSYFRGGTEAFF. The CDR3 nucleotides read TGTGCCAGCAGTTACTTCAGGGGGGGCACTGAAGCTTTCTTT. The rearrangement joins TRBV6-2 or TRBV6-3 to TRBJ1-1, with 7 nucleotides matching TRBD1. This CDR3 contains 14 residues. With 1 base clipped from V and 4 bases from J, the junction kept 3 bases outside the gene matches. CDR1 is MNHEY, CDR2 SVGEGT, per germline.

V is TRBV5-5 and J is TRBJ1-2; perhaps TRBD1 as D (6 bases). The CDR3 sequence is 14 residues long. V lost 0 bases, J lost 0 bases, and 6 bases lay in between. Germline assignment: CDR1 SGHKS and CDR2 YYEKEE (reference sequence). Written as DNA, the CDR3 is TGTGCCAGCAGCTTGGGGGGGCCTAACTATGGCTACACCTTC. Translated: CASSLGGPNYGYTF. Drawing the rest from reference TRBV5-5 and TRBJ1-2, the complete variable domain is DAGVTQSPTHLIKTRGQQVTLRCSPISGHKSVSWYQQVLGQGPQFIFQYYEKEERGRGNFPDRFSARQFPNYSSELNVNALLLGDSALYLCASSLGGPNYGYTFGSGTRLTVV.

V and J are TRBV7-2 and TRBJ2-7, with D possibly matching TRBD1 (7 bases). V was cut by 0 bases and J by 4 bases, with 13 bases left in between. This CDR3 has 15 amino acids. CDR1 is SGHTA and CDR2 is FQGNSA in the germline V gene. The CDR3 reads CASSLASGGRYEQYF. For the CDR3, the DNA is TGTGCCAGCAGCTTAGCGTCAGGGGGGAGGTACGAGCAGTACTTC.